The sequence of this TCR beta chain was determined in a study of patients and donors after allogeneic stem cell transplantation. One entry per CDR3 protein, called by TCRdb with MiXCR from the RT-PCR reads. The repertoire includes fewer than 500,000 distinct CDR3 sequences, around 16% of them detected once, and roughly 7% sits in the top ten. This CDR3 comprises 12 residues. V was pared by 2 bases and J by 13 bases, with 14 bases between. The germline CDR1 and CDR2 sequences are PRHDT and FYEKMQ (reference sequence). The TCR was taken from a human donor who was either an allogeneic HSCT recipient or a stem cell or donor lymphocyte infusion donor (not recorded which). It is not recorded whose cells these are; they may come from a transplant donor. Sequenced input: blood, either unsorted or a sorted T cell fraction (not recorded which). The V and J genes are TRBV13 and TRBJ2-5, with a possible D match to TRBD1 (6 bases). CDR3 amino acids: CASSLQGQKPYF. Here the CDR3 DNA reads TGTGCCAGCAGCTTACAGGGGCAGAAACCGTACTTC.